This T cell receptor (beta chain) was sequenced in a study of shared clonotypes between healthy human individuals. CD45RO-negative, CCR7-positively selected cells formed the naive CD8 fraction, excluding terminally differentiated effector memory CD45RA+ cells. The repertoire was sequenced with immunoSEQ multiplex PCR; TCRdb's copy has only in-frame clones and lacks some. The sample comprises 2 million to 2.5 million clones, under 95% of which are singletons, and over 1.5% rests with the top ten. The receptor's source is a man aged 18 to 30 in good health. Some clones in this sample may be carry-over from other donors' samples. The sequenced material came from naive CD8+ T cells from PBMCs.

CDR3: CASSLGQGLPDTQYF. The CDR3 nucleotides read TGTGCCAGCAGCTTGGGACAGGGGCTCCCAGATACGCAGTATTTT. The rearrangement links TRBV5-6 to TRBJ2-3, with 8 bases matching TRBD1. Trimming removed 0 bases from V and 4 bases from J; junction bases left unmatched: 4. There are 15 residues in the CDR3. Germline V gives CDR1 SGHDT, CDR2 YYEEEE.